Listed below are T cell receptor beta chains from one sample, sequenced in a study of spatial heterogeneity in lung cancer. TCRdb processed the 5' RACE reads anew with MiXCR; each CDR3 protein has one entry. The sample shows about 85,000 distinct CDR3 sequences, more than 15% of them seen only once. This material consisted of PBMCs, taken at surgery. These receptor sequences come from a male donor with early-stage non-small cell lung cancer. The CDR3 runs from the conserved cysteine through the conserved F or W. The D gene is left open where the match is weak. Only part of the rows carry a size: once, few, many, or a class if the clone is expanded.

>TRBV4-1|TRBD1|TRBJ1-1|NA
TGCGCCAGCAGCCAGCCAGACAGGGGAGATACTGAAGCTTTCTTT
CASSQPDRGDTEAFF
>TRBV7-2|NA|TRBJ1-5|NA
TGTGCCAGCAGCTATCGACATAGCAATCAGCCCCAGCATTTT
CASSYRHSNQPQHF
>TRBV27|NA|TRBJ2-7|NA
TGTGCCAGCAGTCCCCCTGGGGGGCTTTCCTACGAGCAGTACTTC
CASSPPGGLSYEQYF
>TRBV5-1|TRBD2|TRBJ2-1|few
TGCGCCAGCAGCTTGGCTCCTAGCGGGACGTTTTACAATGAGCAGTTCTTC
CASSLAPSGTFYNEQFF
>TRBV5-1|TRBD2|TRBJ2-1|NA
TGCGCCAGCAGCTCTATAGTAGCGGGGGGCTACAATGAGCAGTTCTTC
CASSSIVAGGYNEQFF
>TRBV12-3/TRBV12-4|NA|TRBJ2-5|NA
TGTGCCAGCAGTTTTGGGGGGCGGGAGACCCAGTACTTC
CASSFGGRETQYF
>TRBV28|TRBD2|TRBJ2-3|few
TGTGCCAGCCTCACACCCCCGGGAGGCGGGGATACGCAGTATTTT
CASLTPPGGGDTQYF
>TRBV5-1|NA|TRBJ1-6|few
TGCGCCAGCAACGACGGTCTCAGCTCCTATAATTCACCCCTCCACTTT
CASNDGLSSYNSPLHF
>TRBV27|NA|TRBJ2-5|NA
TGTGCCAGCCGTCGGGGCCGGGGGGAGACCCAGTACTTC
CASRRGRGETQYF
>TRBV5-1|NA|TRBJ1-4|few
TGCGCCAGCAGCTGGGAGGGTCGTGAAAAACTGTTTTTT
CASSWEGREKLFF
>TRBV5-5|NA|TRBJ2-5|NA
TGTGCCAGCACCTTCACATCGCAAGAGACCCAGTACTTC
CASTFTSQETQYF
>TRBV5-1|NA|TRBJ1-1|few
TGCGCCAGCAGCTTGGCAGGGGCGGACACTGAAGCTTTCTTT
CASSLAGADTEAFF
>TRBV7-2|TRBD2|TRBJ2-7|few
TGTGCCAGCAGCTTAGGGCGGGGGACGACCTACGAGCAGTACTTC
CASSLGRGTTYEQYF
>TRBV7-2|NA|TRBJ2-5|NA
TGTGCCAGCAGCTTATCCCCCGCGTCGGGCACCCAGTACTTC
CASSLSPASGTQYF
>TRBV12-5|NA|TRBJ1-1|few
TGTGCTAGTGCCCCAACGGGCCGCAAAGCTTTCTTT
CASAPTGRKAFF